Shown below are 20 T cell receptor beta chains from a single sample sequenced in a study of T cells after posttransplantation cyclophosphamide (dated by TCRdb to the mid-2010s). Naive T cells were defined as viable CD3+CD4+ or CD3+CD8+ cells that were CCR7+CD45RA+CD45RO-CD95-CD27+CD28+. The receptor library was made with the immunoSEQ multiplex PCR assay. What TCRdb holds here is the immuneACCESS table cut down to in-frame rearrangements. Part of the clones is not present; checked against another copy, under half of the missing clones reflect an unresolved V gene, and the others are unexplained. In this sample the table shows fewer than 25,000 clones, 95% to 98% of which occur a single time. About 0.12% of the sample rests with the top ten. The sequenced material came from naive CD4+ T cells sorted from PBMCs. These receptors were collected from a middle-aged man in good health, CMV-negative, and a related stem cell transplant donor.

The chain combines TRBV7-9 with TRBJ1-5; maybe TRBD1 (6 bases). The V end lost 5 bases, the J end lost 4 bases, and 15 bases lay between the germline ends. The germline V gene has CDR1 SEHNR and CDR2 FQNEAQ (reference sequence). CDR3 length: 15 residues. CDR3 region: CASSKFGGRNQPQHF. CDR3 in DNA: TGTGCCAGCAGCAAATTCGGGGGGCGGAATCAGCCCCAGCATTTT.

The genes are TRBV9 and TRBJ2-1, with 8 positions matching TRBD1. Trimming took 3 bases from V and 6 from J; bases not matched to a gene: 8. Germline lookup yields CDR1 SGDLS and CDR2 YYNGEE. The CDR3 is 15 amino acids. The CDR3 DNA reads TGTGCCAGCAGCGGACAGGGGTCAATCGTCAATGAGCAGTTCTTC. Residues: CASSGQGSIVNEQFF.

This CDR3 reads CASSYPTGLFLLCDQPQHF. CDR3 in DNA: TGTGCCAGCAGCTACCCGACTGGACTATTCCTCCTTTGTGATCAGCCCCAGCATTTT. The chain joins TRBV21-1 to TRBJ1-5. TRBV21-1 is labeled a pseudogene. The length of the CDR3 is 19 residues.

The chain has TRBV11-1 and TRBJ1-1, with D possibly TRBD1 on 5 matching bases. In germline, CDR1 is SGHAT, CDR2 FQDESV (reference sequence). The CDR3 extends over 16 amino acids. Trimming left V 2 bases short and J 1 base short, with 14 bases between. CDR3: CASSLRVGARNTEAFF. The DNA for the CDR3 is TGTGCCAGCAGCTTACGTGTTGGGGCCAGGAACACTGAAGCTTTCTTT.

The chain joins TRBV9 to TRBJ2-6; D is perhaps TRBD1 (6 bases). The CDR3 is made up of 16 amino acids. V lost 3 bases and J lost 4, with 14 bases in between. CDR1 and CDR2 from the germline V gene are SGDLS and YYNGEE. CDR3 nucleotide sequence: TGTGCCAGCAGCGGCGATTGGGGGCCCGGGGCCAACGTCCTGACTTTC. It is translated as CASSGDWGPGANVLTF.

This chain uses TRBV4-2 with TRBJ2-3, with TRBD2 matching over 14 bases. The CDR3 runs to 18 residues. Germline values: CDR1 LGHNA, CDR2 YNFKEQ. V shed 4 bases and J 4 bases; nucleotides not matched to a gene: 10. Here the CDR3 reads CASSRPGLAGVVADTQYF. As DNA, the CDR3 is TGTGCCAGCAGCCGACCGGGACTAGCGGGAGTTGTGGCAGATACGCAGTATTTT.

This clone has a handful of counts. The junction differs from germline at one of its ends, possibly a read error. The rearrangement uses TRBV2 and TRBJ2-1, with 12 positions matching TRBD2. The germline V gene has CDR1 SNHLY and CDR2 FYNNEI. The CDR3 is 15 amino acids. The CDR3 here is CASSEGLASGRASVF. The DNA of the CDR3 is TGTGCCAGCAGTGAAGGTTTGGCTAGCGGGAGGGCCTCGGTCTTC.

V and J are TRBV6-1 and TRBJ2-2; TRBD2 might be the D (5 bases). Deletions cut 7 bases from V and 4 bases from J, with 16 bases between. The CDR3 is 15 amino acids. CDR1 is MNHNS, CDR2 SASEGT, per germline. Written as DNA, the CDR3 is TGTGCCAGCATCCGGGAATTTAGAATCACCGGGGAGCTGTTTTTT. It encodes CASIREFRITGELFF.

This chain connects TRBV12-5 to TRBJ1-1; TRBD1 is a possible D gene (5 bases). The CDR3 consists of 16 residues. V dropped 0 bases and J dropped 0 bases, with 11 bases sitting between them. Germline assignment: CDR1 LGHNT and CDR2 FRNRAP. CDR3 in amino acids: CASGLVIAGVNTEAFF. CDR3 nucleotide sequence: TGTGCTAGTGGTTTGGTAATTGCGGGGGTGAACACTGAAGCTTTCTTT. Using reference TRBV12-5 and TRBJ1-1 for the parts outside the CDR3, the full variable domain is DARVTQTPRHKVTEMGQEVTMRCQPILGHNTVFWYRQTMMQGLELLAYFRNRAPLDDSGMPKDRFSAEMPDATLATLKIQPSEPRDSAVYFCASGLVIAGVNTEAFFGQGTRLTVV.

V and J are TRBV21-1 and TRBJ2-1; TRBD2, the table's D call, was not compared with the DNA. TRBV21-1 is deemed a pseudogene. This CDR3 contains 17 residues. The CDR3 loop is CASSVSGGAEYDNEQFF. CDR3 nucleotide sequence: TGTGCCAGCAGCGTTAGCGGGGGGGCCGAGTACGACAATGAGCAGTTCTTC.

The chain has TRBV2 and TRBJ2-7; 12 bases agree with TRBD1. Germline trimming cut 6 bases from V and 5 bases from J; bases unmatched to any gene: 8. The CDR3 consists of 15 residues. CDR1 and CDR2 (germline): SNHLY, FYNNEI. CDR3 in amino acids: CASRGTGGAGNEQYF. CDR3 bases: TGTGCCAGCAGGGGGACAGGGGGCGCCGGGAACGAGCAGTACTTC.

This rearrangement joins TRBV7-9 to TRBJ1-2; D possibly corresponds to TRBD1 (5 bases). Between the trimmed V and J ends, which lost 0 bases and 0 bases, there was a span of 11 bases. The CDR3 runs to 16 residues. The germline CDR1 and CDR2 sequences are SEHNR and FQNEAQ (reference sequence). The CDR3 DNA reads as TGTGCCAGCAGCTTAGCCCTGACAGCTTCTAACTATGGCTACACCTTC. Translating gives CASSLALTASNYGYTF.

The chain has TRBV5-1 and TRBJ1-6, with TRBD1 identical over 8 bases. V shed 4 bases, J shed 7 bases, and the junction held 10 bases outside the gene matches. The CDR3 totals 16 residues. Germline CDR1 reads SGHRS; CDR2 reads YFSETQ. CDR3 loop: CASSQLPGTGNSPLHF. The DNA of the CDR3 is TGCGCCAGCAGCCAACTCCCCGGGACAGGCAATTCACCCCTCCACTTT.

Written as DNA, the CDR3 is TGCGCCAGCAGCCCACCGGGGGGGTCCGGAATTGAAGCTTTCTTT. Translating it yields CASSPPGGSGIEAFF. V is TRBV5-1 and J is TRBJ1-1, with D possibly being TRBD1 (5 bases). The germline CDR1 and CDR2 sequences are SGHRS and YFSETQ. The CDR3 sequence is 15 residues long. Trimming cost V 4 bases and J 7 bases, with 20 bases left between them.

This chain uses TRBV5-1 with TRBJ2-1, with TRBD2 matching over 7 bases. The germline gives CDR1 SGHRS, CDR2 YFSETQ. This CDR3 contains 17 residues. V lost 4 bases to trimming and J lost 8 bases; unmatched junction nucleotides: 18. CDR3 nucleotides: TGCGCCAGCAGCCCAAGCCGGCGGGGGACCCAGGACGATGAGCAGTTCTTC. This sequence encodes CASSPSRRGTQDDEQFF.

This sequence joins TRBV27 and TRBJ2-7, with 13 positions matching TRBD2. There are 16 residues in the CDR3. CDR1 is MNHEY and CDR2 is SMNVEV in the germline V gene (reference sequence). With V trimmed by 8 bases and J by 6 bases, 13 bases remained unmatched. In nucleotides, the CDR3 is TGTGCCAGCCCGTGCCGACTAGCGGGGGGATCTTGCGAGCAGTACTTC. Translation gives CASPCRLAGGSCEQYF.

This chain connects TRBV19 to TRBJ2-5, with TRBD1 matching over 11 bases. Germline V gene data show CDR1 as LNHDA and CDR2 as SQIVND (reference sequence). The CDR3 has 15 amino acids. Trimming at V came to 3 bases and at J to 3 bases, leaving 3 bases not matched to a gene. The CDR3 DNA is TGTGCCAGTAGTATGGGGACAGGGGGGAAAGAGACCCAGTACTTC. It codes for CASSMGTGGKETQYF.

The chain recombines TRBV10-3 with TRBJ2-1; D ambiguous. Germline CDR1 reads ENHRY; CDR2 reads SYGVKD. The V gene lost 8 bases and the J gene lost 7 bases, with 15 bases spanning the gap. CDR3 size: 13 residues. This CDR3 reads CAIESTGSNEQFF. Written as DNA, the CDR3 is TGTGCCATCGAATCGACTGGTTCGAATGAGCAGTTCTTC.

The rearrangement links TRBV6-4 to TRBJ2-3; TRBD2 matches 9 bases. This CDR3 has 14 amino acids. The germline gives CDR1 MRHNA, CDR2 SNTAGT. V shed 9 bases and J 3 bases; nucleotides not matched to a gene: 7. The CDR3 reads CASSVAGETDTQYF. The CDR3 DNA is TGTGCCAGTTCCGTAGCGGGAGAAACAGATACGCAGTATTTT.

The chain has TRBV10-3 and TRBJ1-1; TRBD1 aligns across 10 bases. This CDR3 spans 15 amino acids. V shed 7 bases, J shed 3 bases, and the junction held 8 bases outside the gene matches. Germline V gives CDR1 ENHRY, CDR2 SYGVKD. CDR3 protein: CAITRQGAGYTEAFF. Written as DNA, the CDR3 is TGTGCCATCACCCGACAGGGGGCGGGGTACACTGAAGCTTTCTTT.